Each of the 20 T cell receptor beta chains below was sequenced from the same sample in a study of identical twins (dated by TCRdb to the mid-2010s). The library relied on 5' RACE. The instrument given in TCRdb is Illumina HiSeq 2000. TCRdb trimmed the raw reads at Q25, called clones with MiXCR and kept productive beta chains. Every entry covers one CDR3 protein and lists the most common genes and DNA from its rows. Here the sample has 1,800,000 or so distinct CDR3 sequences; roughly 35% occur a single time. The biggest ten clones account for about 0.3% of the sample. Sample: cord blood. Receptors were obtained from a newborn girl in good health.

The J gene is TRBJ2-3, the V gene TRBV13; TRBD2 agrees at 15 bases. This CDR3 region has 19 residues. CDR1 and CDR2 from the germline V gene are PRHDT and FYEKMQ (reference sequence). The ends lost 2 bases at V and 2 bases at J; junction bases unmatched: 8. This chain's CDR3 is CASSLSRGLAGGPTDTQYF. DNA for the CDR3: TGTGCCAGCAGCTTATCTAGGGGACTAGCGGGGGGACCCACAGATACGCAGTATTTT. Drawing the rest from reference TRBV13 and TRBJ2-3, the complete variable domain is AAGVIQSPRHLIKEKRETATLKCYPIPRHDTVYWYQQGPGQDPQFLISFYEKMQSDKGSIPDRFSAQQFSDYHSELNMSSLELGDSALYFCASSLSRGLAGGPTDTQYFGPGTRLTVL.

V and J are TRBV12-3 or TRBV12-4 and TRBJ2-2; D is unclear. The V end was cut by 7 bases, the J end by 7 bases, with 7 bases between. This CDR3 spans 11 amino acids. CDR3 residues: CASTKVGELFF. CDR3 bases: TGTGCCAGCACTAAGGTCGGGGAGCTGTTTTTT.

This clonotype has more than one count but fewer than ten. This chain joins TRBV7-9 and TRBJ2-1, with D possibly TRBD2 on 5 matching bases. Trimming removed 3 bases at V and 6 bases at J, with 12 bases between. CDR1 SEHNR and CDR2 FQNEAQ come from the germline V gene (reference sequence). The CDR3 contains 14 residues. The CDR3 DNA follows: TGTGCCAGCAGCTTGGTCGCGGGCCTCAATGAGCAGTTCTTC. Its protein product is CASSLVAGLNEQFF.

This clonotype was picked up a small number of times. V usage is TRBV20-1 and J usage is TRBJ2-7; no reliable D call. Germline lookup yields CDR1 DFQATT and CDR2 SNEGSKA (reference sequence). The CDR3 totals 13 residues. Trimming took off 0 bases at V and 0 bases at J, with 6 bases between the two ends. The CDR3 sequence: CSARERLSYEQYF. In DNA, the CDR3 is TGCAGTGCTAGAGAGAGGCTCTCCTACGAGCAGTACTTC.

This chain joins TRBV4-2 and TRBJ1-1; D is ambiguous. From germline, CDR1 is LGHNA and CDR2 YNFKEQ. The CDR3 is 15 amino acids. The V end was cut by 1 base, the J end by 1 base, with 10 bases between. CDR3 nucleotides: TGTGCCAGCAGCCAAGTTCGCCTCGAGAACACTGAAGCTTTCTTT. It specifies CASSQVRLENTEAFF.

With respect to this clonotype: This CDR3 is missing its conserved last phenylalanine or tryptophan, likely due to a read error. V usage is TRBV10-3 and J usage is TRBJ2-1, with 13 bases lining up with TRBD2. V dropped 8 bases and J dropped 3; count of bases not matched to a gene: 7. The CDR3 sequence is 16 residues long. From germline, CDR1 is ENHRY and CDR2 SYGVKD. The CDR3 sequence is CAIGGTSGANYNEQFS. For the CDR3, the DNA is TGTGCCATCGGAGGGACTAGCGGGGCGAACTACAATGAGCAGTTCTCC.

This clonotype has more than one count but fewer than ten. This sequence joins TRBV20-1 and TRBJ2-3; D ambiguous. The CDR3 sequence is 15 residues long. V dropped 2 bases and J dropped 0 bases, with 12 bases sitting between them. Per germline, CDR1 DFQATT and CDR2 SNEGSKA (reference sequence). The CDR3 loop is CSARKVAASTDTQYF. The CDR3, as DNA: TGCAGTGCTAGAAAGGTCGCTGCTAGCACAGATACGCAGTATTTT.

This clonotype appeared a few times. The rearrangement links TRBV20-1 to TRBJ1-2, with D unclear. V was shortened by 1 base and J by 1 base, with 7 bases between the two germline ends. Germline V gene data show CDR1 as DFQATT and CDR2 as SNEGSKA (reference sequence). CDR3 length equals 13 residues. CDR3 loop: CSARADLNYGYTF. In nucleotides, the CDR3 is TGCAGTGCTAGAGCGGACCTTAACTATGGCTACACCTTC.

The genes are TRBV3-1 and TRBJ2-7, with 9 positions matching TRBD2. The trim removed 3 bases at V and 2 bases at J, leaving 11 bases unmatched. Germline V gene lookup returns CDR1 LGHDT and CDR2 YNNKEL (reference sequence). The CDR3 has 17 amino acids. DNA of the CDR3: TGTGCCAGCAGCCAGATAACCCCACTAGCGGGCCCCTACGAGCAGTACTTC. Translated, it gives CASSQITPLAGPYEQYF.

Notes on this clonotype: Its ends do not fully match the called genes, so a read error is possible. The chain recombines TRBV29-1 with TRBJ2-2; perhaps D is TRBD1 or TRBD2 (5 bases each). The CDR3 runs 13 residues. Germline-derived CDR1 and CDR2 are SQVTM and ANQGSEA. The CDR3 coding sequence is TGCAGCGCCCGGTGGGGGAACACCTGGGAGCTGTTTTTT. Protein sequence: CSARWGNTWELFF.

This clonotype was counted only a few times. This rearrangement joins TRBV28 to TRBJ2-7, with a possible D match to TRBD2 (7 bases). CDR3 length equals 13 residues. Deletions cut 4 bases from V and 6 bases from J, with 13 bases between. Germline V CDR1 and CDR2: MDHEN, SYDVKM. The DNA for the CDR3 is TGTGCCAGCAGTTCCGGACTAGGGGGCGAGCAGTACTTC. The encoded protein is CASSSGLGGEQYF.

As concerns this clonotype: The junction departs from germline at one end; a sequencing error may be responsible. V usage is TRBV13 and J usage is TRBJ2-1, with D perhaps matching TRBD2 (5 bases). The CDR3 is made up of 17 amino acids. Germline CDR1 PRHDT, CDR2 FYEKMQ (reference sequence). The CDR3 reads CASSLRKQADSYNGQFF. CDR3 DNA: TGTGCCAGCAGCTTAAGGAAACAAGCGGATTCCTACAATGGGCAGTTCTTC.

On this clonotype: This sequence may be a read error, since a much larger clone differs from it by one base. The chain joins TRBV10-3 to TRBJ1-2, with a possible D match to TRBD1 (5 bases). Trimming cost V 11 bases and J 2 bases, with 15 bases left between them. Germline V lookup: CDR1 ENHRY, CDR2 SYGVKD. The CDR3 sequence is 13 residues long. CDR3 coding DNA: TGTGCCGCCAGCCCAAGGGACAACTATGGCTACACCTTC. This sequence encodes CAASPRDNYGYTF.

A remark on this clonotype: A much larger clone differs from this one at a single base, so this may be a read error. The chain uses TRBV24-1 and TRBJ2-1; D is tentatively TRBD1 or TRBD2 (6 bases each). The CDR3 extends over 17 amino acids. Trimming pared 5 bases from V and 8 bases from J, leaving 24 bases between. Germline V gives CDR1 KGHDR, CDR2 SFDVKD. CDR3 sequence: CATSGLKGGRTKDEQFF. In DNA, the CDR3 is TGTGCCACCAGTGGCCTTAAGGGGGGCCGAACCAAGGATGAGCAGTTCTTC.

This clonotype was observed a handful of times. The chain employs TRBV7-2 and TRBJ2-3; TRBD2 matches 11 bases. The trim removed 3 bases at V and 1 base at J, leaving 12 bases unmatched. From germline, CDR1 is SGHTA and CDR2 FQGNSA. The CDR3 spans 19 residues. This chain's CDR3 is CASSFTLLAGVLGTDTQYF. The CDR3, as DNA: TGTGCCAGCAGCTTCACCCTACTAGCGGGGGTACTCGGCACAGATACGCAGTATTTT.

V is TRBV12-3 or TRBV12-4 and J is TRBJ2-7; possible D gene TRBD2, 6 bases. Trimming cost V 8 bases and J 2 bases, with 10 bases left between them. The CDR3 runs to 12 residues. CDR3 amino acids: CASGGITYEQYF. The CDR3 coding sequence is TGTGCCAGCGGCGGGATAACCTACGAGCAGTACTTC.

This clonotype was picked up a small number of times. The chain links TRBV29-1 to TRBJ2-7, with 9 bases lining up with TRBD1. Germline CDR1 is SQVTM and CDR2 is ANQGSEA. J gave up 5 bases and V 4 bases, and 6 bases lay outside the gene matches. The CDR3 loop spans 13 amino acids. The CDR3 region is CSVARDRVHEQYF. The CDR3 coding sequence is TGCAGCGTTGCTCGGGACAGGGTACACGAGCAGTACTTC.

This clonotype was observed many times. The chain employs TRBV5-1 and TRBJ2-4, with D possibly matching TRBD2 (5 bases). Trimming left V 4 bases short and J 0 bases short, with 14 bases between. This CDR3 contains 16 residues. Germline loops: CDR1 SGHRS, CDR2 YFSETQ. This CDR3 is CASSAYVEGAKNIQYF. The DNA for the CDR3 is TGCGCCAGCAGCGCATACGTAGAGGGAGCCAAAAACATTCAGTACTTC.

The chain carries TRBV4-2 and TRBJ2-1, with 11 bases identical to TRBD2. CDR3 length equals 16 residues. V shed 2 bases, J shed 5 bases, and the junction held 5 bases outside the gene matches. The germline V gene encodes CDR1 LGHNA and CDR2 YNFKEQ. CDR3 sequence: CASSQLGLAGDNEQFF. Written as DNA, the CDR3 is TGTGCCAGCAGCCAACTAGGACTAGCGGGCGACAATGAGCAGTTCTTC.

This rearrangement joins TRBV28 to TRBJ2-1; TRBD2 agrees at 13 bases. CDR1 and CDR2 from the germline V gene are MDHEN and SYDVKM. There are 22 residues in the CDR3. Germline trimming cut 2 bases from V and 2 bases from J; bases unmatched to any gene: 18. This CDR3 is CASSLPSGLAGSGPGPYNEQFF. The CDR3 coding sequence is TGTGCCAGCAGTTTACCCTCGGGACTAGCGGGGAGTGGCCCCGGGCCCTACAATGAGCAGTTCTTC.